Following are 5 T cell receptor beta chains from one sample sequenced in a study of metastatic and nonmetastatic thyroid tumors. Every patient was untreated before thyroid surgery. TCRdb recomputed clones from the PCR reads via MiXCR. The data show about 93,000 clones, roughly an eighth seen once. Sequencing was done on a sample of blood. These receptors all come from a female donor with papillary thyroid cancer or a benign thyroid nodule (not recorded which). Some clones in this sample may be carry-over from other donors' samples.

Ten or more counts support this clone. The V and J genes are TRBV4-3 and TRBJ1-2; no reliable D call. V was pared by 0 bases and J by 3 bases, with 5 bases between. From germline, CDR1 is LGHNA and CDR2 YSLEER. CDR3 length equals 13 residues. This CDR3 is CASSQEAHYGYTF. CDR3 in DNA: TGCGCCAGCAGCCAAGAGGCCCACTATGGCTACACCTTC.

The chain is built from TRBV7-8 and TRBJ2-7; 10 nucleotides line up with TRBD1. Trimming took 5 bases from V and 1 from J; bases not matched to a gene: 14. The germline gives CDR1 SGHVS, CDR2 FQNEAQ. The CDR3 is 18 residues long. The CDR3 loop is CASSTGTGALLGSYEQYF. The CDR3 DNA reads as TGTGCCAGCAGCACCGGGACAGGGGCCCTCTTGGGATCCTACGAGCAGTACTTC.

This clone occurred many times. The chain's CDR3 is CASSAGLGASYEQYF. CDR3 sequence (DNA): TGTGCCAGTAGTGCCGGACTAGGTGCCTCCTACGAGCAGTACTTC. V usage is TRBV19 and J usage is TRBJ2-7; 7 bases agree with TRBD2. Germline CDR1 reads LNHDA; CDR2 reads SQIVND (reference sequence). With V trimmed by 5 bases and J by 0 bases, 7 bases remained unmatched. The CDR3 extends over 15 amino acids.

This clone was observed many times. In nucleotides, the CDR3 is TGTGCCACCGTATCCTATAGCGGAGGCGGAGAGACCCAGTACTTC. It yields the protein CATVSYSGGGETQYF. The chain couples TRBV6-1 to TRBJ2-5, with D tentatively TRBD2 (6 bases). The CDR3 length is 15 residues. Germline V gives CDR1 MNHNS, CDR2 SASEGT. V shed 10 bases and J shed 4 bases, with 22 bases lying between them.

This clone was seen at least ten times. The gene calls are TRBV5-4 and TRBJ2-7, with TRBD2 matching over 11 bases. Germline V CDR1 and CDR2: SGHNT, YYREEE (reference sequence). This CDR3 is built from 16 residues. J gave up 1 base and V 0 bases, and 3 bases lay outside the gene matches. The CDR3 sequence: CASSLGLAGGSYEQYF. CDR3 in DNA: TGTGCCAGCAGCTTGGGGCTAGCGGGAGGTTCCTACGAGCAGTACTTC.